Below are 21 T cell receptor beta chains sequenced from a single sample in a study of OX40 agonist ivuxolimab in advanced cancers. The assay was immunoSEQ multiplex PCR, and TCRdb's table has in-frame clones only and misses some. The table records roughly 61,000 clones, around nine tenths of them present only once. The material sequenced was CD4+ or CD8+ T cells sorted from blood, taken in a trial of the OX40 agonist ivuxolimab. Source of these receptors: an adult with an advanced solid tumor such as melanoma, head and neck, liver or kidney cancer.

V is TRBV7-6 and J is TRBJ2-2; D uncertain. Germline V gives CDR1 SGHVS, CDR2 FNYEAQ. Trimming left V 2 bases short and J 0 bases short, with 7 bases between. The CDR3 contains 15 residues. CDR3 nucleotide sequence: TGTGCCAGCAGCTTAACTAACCCGAACACCGGGGAGCTGTTTTTT. Translation gives CASSLTNPNTGELFF.

CDR3 DNA sequence: TGTGCCAGCAGCACTCCTAGTAACGGGGAGCTGTTTTTT. Translating gives CASSTPSNGELFF. This chain links TRBV9 with TRBJ2-2; D remains ambiguous. This CDR3 is built from 13 residues. Germline loops: CDR1 SGDLS, CDR2 YYNGEE. Deletions cut 4 bases from V and 7 bases from J, with 11 bases between.

As to this clone: Distinct nucleotide sequences in the sample also encode this CDR3. This chain uses TRBV5-1 with TRBJ1-2; D ambiguous. CDR1 is SGHRS, CDR2 YFSETQ, per germline. The V end lost 4 bases, the J end lost 0 bases, and 10 bases lay between the germline ends. The CDR3 has 14 residues. CDR3 region: CASSVDPSNYGYTF. CDR3 nucleotides: TGCGCCAGCAGCGTAGATCCGTCTAACTATGGCTACACCTTC.

This chain connects TRBV5-1 to TRBJ2-1, with 8 nucleotides matching TRBD2. The CDR3 runs to 12 residues. V lost 3 bases, J lost 7 bases, and 0 bases stayed unmatched. CDR1 is SGHRS and CDR2 is YFSETQ in the germline V gene. CDR3 nucleotides: TGCGCCAGCAGCTCTAGCGGGAATGAGCAGTTCTTC. This gives the protein CASSSSGNEQFF.

CDR3 DNA: TGTGCCAGCAGCTTGGACCTGGGAAATGAGCAGTTCTTC. Translating gives CASSLDLGNEQFF. The V call is TRBV7-9, the J call TRBJ2-1; D not certain. CDR3 length equals 13 residues. The V and J ends lost 3 bases and 7 bases respectively, with 10 bases between them. Germline lookup yields CDR1 SEHNR and CDR2 FQNEAQ (reference sequence).

This chain uses TRBV10-3 with TRBJ1-2; 7 bases are shared with TRBD1. Germline V gives CDR1 ENHRY, CDR2 SYGVKD. There are 12 residues in the CDR3. V dropped 10 bases and J dropped 7; count of bases not matched to a gene: 9. Written as DNA, the CDR3 is TGTGCCAACGGAGACAGGGATGCTGGCTACACCTTC. Amino acid sequence: CANGDRDAGYTF.

The V gene is TRBV19, the J gene TRBJ2-2; 8 bases line up with TRBD2. V trimming: 8 bases; J trimming: 4 bases; junction bases outside the gene matches: 9. Germline CDR1 and CDR2: LNHDA and SQIVND (reference sequence). The CDR3 is made up of 15 amino acids. DNA of the CDR3: TGTGCCAGTTCCCTAGCGGGCGCGGCCACCGGGGAGCTGTTTTTT. This gives the protein CASSLAGAATGELFF.

The V and J genes are TRBV6-1 and TRBJ1-5; D is unclear. This CDR3 has 14 residues. Germline CDR1 is MNHNS and CDR2 is SASEGT. Trimming removed 1 base from V and 9 bases from J, with 13 bases in between. CDR3 sequence (DNA): TGTGCCAGCAGTGAAGGACCGGAGGGTCGGCCCCAGCATTTT. This gives the protein CASSEGPEGRPQHF.

This clone was seen a handful of times. Germline is not matched at one junction end, which may reflect a read error. This rearrangement joins TRBV30 to TRBJ1-1; D is undetermined. Germline V gives CDR1 GTSNPN, CDR2 SVGIG (reference sequence). The CDR3 has 12 amino acids. The CDR3 reads CAWSVPVEAYLF. The CDR3 DNA is TGTGCCTGGAGTGTACCCGTCGAGGCTTATCTTTTT.

The genes are TRBV29-1 and TRBJ2-7; D gene uncertain. CDR1 is SQVTM, CDR2 ANQGSEA, per germline. This CDR3 is built from 12 residues. Trimming took 7 bases from V and 3 from J, leaving 13 bases between them. The CDR3 here is CSAGLGFYEQYF. CDR3 nucleotide sequence: TGCAGCGCTGGGTTGGGTTTCTACGAGCAGTACTTC.

V and J are TRBV29-1 and TRBJ2-1, with D possibly called TRBD1 or TRBD2 (5 bases each). The V end lost 2 bases, the J end lost 5 bases, and 10 bases lay between the germline ends. Per germline, CDR1 SQVTM and CDR2 ANQGSEA. The CDR3 is 13 residues long. The CDR3 DNA follows: TGCAGCGTTGAAAGACAGACTAACAATGAGCAGTTCTTC. This encodes CSVERQTNNEQFF.

V is TRBV7-9 and J is TRBJ1-1; D is unclear. This CDR3 is 13 amino acids long. Germline values: CDR1 SEHNR, CDR2 FQNEAQ (reference sequence). V lost 2 bases and J lost 6, with 10 bases in between. The CDR3, as DNA: TGTGCCAGCAGCTTAACATGGTTCCCTGAAGCTTTCTTT. Its translation: CASSLTWFPEAFF.

The chain carries TRBV6-1 and TRBJ1-2; no clear D gene. The germline V gene encodes CDR1 MNHNS and CDR2 SASEGT. Deletions cut 2 bases from V and 4 bases from J, with 11 bases between. CDR3 length: 14 amino acids. CDR3 residues: CASSELDDLYGYTF. Written as DNA, the CDR3 is TGTGCCAGCAGTGAACTGGATGACCTCTATGGCTACACCTTC.

The chain employs TRBV5-5 and TRBJ1-4, with D possibly being TRBD1 (5 bases). The germline V gene encodes CDR1 SGHKS and CDR2 YYEKEE (reference sequence). This CDR3 has 18 amino acids. Trimming cost V 2 bases and J 0 bases, with 17 bases left between them. This CDR3 is CASSFPQGGVATNEKLFF. CDR3 in DNA: TGTGCCAGCAGCTTTCCCCAGGGTGGGGTTGCAACTAATGAAAAACTGTTTTTT.

The chain combines TRBV6-1 with TRBJ2-5; TRBD2 agrees at 7 bases. Germline CDR1 MNHNS, CDR2 SASEGT. Trimming removed 5 bases from V and 5 bases from J; junction bases left unmatched: 5. CDR3 length: 13 amino acids. CDR3 bases: TGTGCCAGCAGTATTAGCGGGCGGGAGACCCAGTACTTC. Translating it yields CASSISGRETQYF.

V usage is TRBV2 and J usage is TRBJ1-5; D may be TRBD1 (6 bases). V was trimmed by 8 bases and J by 6 bases, leaving 17 bases between them. CDR1 SNHLY and CDR2 FYNNEI come from the germline V gene. The CDR3 has 14 amino acids. The chain's CDR3 is CASGMGGPFQPQHF. CDR3 in DNA: TGTGCCAGCGGGATGGGGGGGCCATTTCAGCCCCAGCATTTT.

The chain combines TRBV28 with TRBJ2-2, with 10 bases identical to TRBD1. CDR1 is MDHEN, CDR2 SYDVKM, per germline. The V gene end was trimmed by 5 bases and the J gene end by 7 bases; junction bases not matched to a gene: 4. CDR3 length: 14 residues. CDR3 in amino acids: CASSTTGGSGELFF. The CDR3 coding sequence is TGTGCCAGCAGTACGACAGGGGGCAGCGGGGAGCTGTTTTTT.

This chain uses TRBV6-5 with TRBJ1-3; no definite D call. Germline V gene lookup returns CDR1 MNHEY and CDR2 SVGAGI. The length of the CDR3 is 15 residues. V was cut by 2 bases and J by 0 bases, with 8 bases left in between. The DNA for the CDR3 is TGTGCCAGCAGTTACGGGCAGACCTCTGGAAACACCATATATTTT. It specifies CASSYGQTSGNTIYF.

The chain has TRBV5-1 and TRBJ1-2, with 8 nucleotides matching TRBD1. CDR1 and CDR2 (germline): SGHRS, YFSETQ. CDR3 length equals 14 residues. V dropped 4 bases and J dropped 2; count of bases not matched to a gene: 4. In nucleotides, the CDR3 is TGCGCCAGCAGCGAACGGACAGGGAACTATGGCTACACCTTC. Its protein is CASSERTGNYGYTF. Looking up the rest from reference TRBV5-1 and TRBJ1-2 gives the full variable domain: KAGVTQTPRYLIKTRGQQVTLSCSPISGHRSVSWYQQTPGQGLQFLFEYFSETQRNKGNFPGRFSGRQFSNSRSEMNVSTLELGDSALYLCASSERTGNYGYTFGSGTRLTVV.

The chain joins TRBV7-6 to TRBJ2-5; D ambiguous. Looked up from germline, CDR1 is SGHVS and CDR2 is FNYEAQ. With 1 base removed from V and 6 bases from J, the gap between germline ends came to 9 bases. This CDR3 spans 13 amino acids. The CDR3 is CASSLGLEKTQYF. The CDR3 bases are TGTGCCAGCAGCTTAGGCCTAGAAAAGACCCAGTACTTC.

The V call is TRBV7-2, the J call TRBJ1-1; D not resolved. The CDR3 is made up of 13 amino acids. The V end lost 7 bases, the J end lost 1 base, and 10 bases lay between the germline ends. The germline V gene encodes CDR1 SGHTA and CDR2 FQGNSA. CDR3 loop: CASKQPWNTEAFF. The CDR3 DNA reads as TGTGCCAGCAAACAGCCATGGAACACTGAAGCTTTCTTT.